The source of this TCR beta chain is a study of CD8 T cells in ankylosing spondylitis (dated by TCRdb to 2016 to 2017). About the investigation overall: To find TCR variants linked to disease, the study profiled T cell receptor beta repertoires in ankylosing spondylitis patients and healthy donors. Peripheral blood was sampled, and synovial fluid was additionally collected from ankylosing spondylitis patients. The whole study cohort included under 140 healthy donors and under 30 ankylosing spondylitis patients. General study outcomes and caveats: The disease-linked clones were reported to be significantly enriched in matched synovial fluid samples from ankylosing spondylitis patients. The disease-linked clones showed a CD8+ phenotype and occurred at relatively low frequencies in peripheral blood. Some motif variants had previously been reported in the synovial fluid and blood of reactive arthritis patients, which suggests shared mechanisms of disease initiation. Blood from ankylosing spondylitis patients appeared to be characterized by a TCR beta motif composed of about eight highly homologous amino acid variants.

Taken from the germline V gene, the CDR1 and CDR2 loops are SQVTM and ANQGSEA. Trimming removed 0 bases from V and 5 bases from J, leaving 16 bases between the germline ends. The CDR3 runs 15 amino acids, cysteine and phenylalanine included. Only the CDR3 portion is preserved as DNA: 45 bases, with reading frame beginning at the first base. Sequencing was carried out with an Illumina HiSeq 2500. Quantitative 5'-RACE with molecular barcodes was the method used to prepare the TCR beta libraries. Per the source publication's procedure: To identify disease-linked TCR variants, a new computational method was used, one built on a probabilistic model of VDJ rearrangement. The public sequencing data were trimmed at Q25 with fastp and processed into clonotypes with MiXCR by TCRdb, which kept only in-frame beta chains. Each CDR3 protein gets just one entry, which takes the most common genes and DNA from the rows behind it. TCRdb, rather than the study authors, made the V and J calls. The sample table lists roughly 190,000 distinct CDR3 sequences, roughly 13% of them with a count of one. The ten largest clonotypes hold approximately 16% of the sample.

A remark on this clonotype: The target of this receptor is not known. The sample holds no much larger clone one base away, and base qualities are not on file.

Sequenced sample: blood, either unsorted or a sorted T cell fraction (not recorded which). The chain is assembled from TRBV29-1 and TRBJ2-5, and TRBD1 may be the D gene, going by 5 matching bases. The clonotype originates from a male donor with ankylosing spondylitis or in good health (not recorded which). In nucleotides, the sequence is TGCAGCGTTGAAGAAGGGCAGGGTGTGGAGGAGACCCAGTACTTC. Translated, this is CSVEEGQGVEETQYF.